This entry is about one TCR beta chain. The record originates from a study of CD8 T cells in Susac syndrome. Random hexamers were used to reverse transcribe roughly 0.5 to 1 ug of RNA. Amplification of TCR beta CDR3 across 54 Vbeta and 13 Jbeta was performed with immunoSEQ multiplex PCR. MiXCR, applied by TCRdb to the immunoSEQ multiplex PCR reads, yields one record per CDR3 protein. The sample records about 160,000 distinct CDR3 sequences, less than 95% being singletons. The ends were cut back, 2 bases at V and 5 bases at J, with 9 bases in the middle. Per the germline V gene, CDR1 is MNHEY and CDR2 is SVGAGI. This CDR3 is built from 13 residues.

The receptor was derived from a human donor with multiple sclerosis. The J gene is TRBJ1-1, the V gene TRBV6-5; D remains ambiguous. Sequencing was done on a sample of CD4+ T cells from PBMCs. The CDR3 sequence: CASSYDGRTEAFF. Here the CDR3 DNA reads TGTGCCAGCAGTTACGATGGGAGGACTGAAGCTTTCTTT.